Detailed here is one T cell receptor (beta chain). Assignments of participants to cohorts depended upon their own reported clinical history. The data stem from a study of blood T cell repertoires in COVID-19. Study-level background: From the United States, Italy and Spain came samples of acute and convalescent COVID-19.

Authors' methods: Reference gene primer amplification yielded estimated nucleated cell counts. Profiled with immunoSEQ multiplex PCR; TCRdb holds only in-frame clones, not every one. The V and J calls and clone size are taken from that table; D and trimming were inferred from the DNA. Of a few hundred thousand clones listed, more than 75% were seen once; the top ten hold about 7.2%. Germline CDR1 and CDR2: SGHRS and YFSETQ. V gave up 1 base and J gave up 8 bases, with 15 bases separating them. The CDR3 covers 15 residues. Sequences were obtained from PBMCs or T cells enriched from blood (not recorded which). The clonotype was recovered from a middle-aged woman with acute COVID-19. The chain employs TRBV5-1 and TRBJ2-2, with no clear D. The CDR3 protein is CASSLFDTSTGELFF. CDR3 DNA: TGCGCCAGCAGCTTGTTTGACACATCTACGGGGGAGCTGTTTTTT.